The following is a TCR beta chain sequence with its context. This sample is drawn from a study of blood T cells in healthy people across ages. PCR was performed a second time for roughly 7 to 12 cycles using a sample-barcoded 5' primer and a J-beta primer mix. A single record per CDR3 protein comes from TCRdb applying MiXCR to the 5' RACE reads. This table has hundreds of thousands of distinct CDR3 sequences, around two fifths appearing once. The TCR originated in a man aged 55 to 70 in good health. Sequences were obtained from blood.

CDR3 nucleotide sequence: TGCAGCGTTGTACGAAGGGGGGAGAGACACAATGAGCAGTTCTTC. Translation gives CSVVRRGERHNEQFF. This rearrangement joins TRBV29-1 to TRBJ2-1; D might be TRBD1 or TRBD2, each matching 6 bases. Trimming shortened V by 4 bases and J by 5 bases, and 18 bases separated the two germline ends. This CDR3 spans 15 amino acids. The germline V gene encodes CDR1 SQVTM and CDR2 ANQGSEA.